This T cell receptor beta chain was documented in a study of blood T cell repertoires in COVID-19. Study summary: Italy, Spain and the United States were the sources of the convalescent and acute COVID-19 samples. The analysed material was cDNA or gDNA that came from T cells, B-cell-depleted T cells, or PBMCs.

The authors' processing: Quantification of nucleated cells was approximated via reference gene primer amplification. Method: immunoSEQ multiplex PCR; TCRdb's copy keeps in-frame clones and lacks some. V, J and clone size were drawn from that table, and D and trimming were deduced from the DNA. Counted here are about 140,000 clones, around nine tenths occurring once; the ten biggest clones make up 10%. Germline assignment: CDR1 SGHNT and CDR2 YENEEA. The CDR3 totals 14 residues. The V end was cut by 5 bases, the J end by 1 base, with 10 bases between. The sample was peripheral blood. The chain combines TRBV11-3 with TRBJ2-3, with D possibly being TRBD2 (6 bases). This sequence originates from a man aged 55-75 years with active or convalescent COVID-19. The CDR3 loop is CASSPVAGTDTQYF. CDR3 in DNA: TGTGCCAGCAGCCCGGTAGCGGGCACAGATACGCAGTATTTT.